The 13 T cell receptor beta chains given below trace back to one sample, sequenced in a study of T cells expressing NK-cell markers. Reprocessing the 5' RACE reads, TCRdb reports a single entry for every CDR3 protein and omits DNA. This listing includes about 460,000 distinct CDR3 sequences. Specimen: blood T cells: a sorted CD56 or NKG2C T cell subset, CD4+ or CD8+ T cells, or bulk PBMC T cells (not recorded which). These receptor sequences come from a woman in her forties or fifties in good health.

V and J are TRBV5-1 and TRBJ2-1. Per the germline V gene, CDR1 is SGHRS and CDR2 is YFSETQ. The CDR3 spans 16 residues. The CDR3 is CASNPSGVLGRDEQFF. Full variable domain (outside the CDR3, taken from reference TRBV5-1 and TRBJ2-1): KAGVTQTPRYLIKTRGQQVTLSCSPISGHRSVSWYQQTPGQGLQFLFEYFSETQRNKGNFPGRFSGRQFSNSRSEMNVSTLELGDSALYLCASNPSGVLGRDEQFFGPGTRLTVL.

V usage is TRBV18 and J usage is TRBJ2-5. CDR3 length: 14 residues. Per germline, CDR1 KGHSH and CDR2 LQKENI. This chain's CDR3 is CASSPVGVQETQYF.

The gene calls are TRBV20-1 and TRBJ2-3; TCRdb's assignment of TRBD2 cannot be checked, as there is no DNA. The length of the CDR3 is 15 residues. Looked up from germline, CDR1 is DFQATT and CDR2 is SNEGSKA (reference sequence). The CDR3 loop is CSASPIAGNTDTQYF.

This rearrangement joins TRBV14 to TRBJ2-3. In germline, CDR1 is SGHDN, CDR2 FVKESK. The CDR3 is 15 amino acids. The CDR3 reads CASSQALGTTDTQYF. Looking up the rest from reference TRBV14 and TRBJ2-3 gives the full variable domain: EAGVTQFPSHSVIEKGQTVTLRCDPISGHDNLYWYRRVMGKEIKFLLHFVKESKQDESGMPNNRFLAERTGGTYSTLKVQPAELEDSGVYFCASSQALGTTDTQYFGPGTRLTVL.

The V and J genes are TRBV7-3 and TRBJ2-7; TCRdb names TRBD1, which stays unverified in the absence of DNA. This CDR3 has 14 amino acids. From germline, CDR1 is SGHTA and CDR2 FQGTGA. This chain's CDR3 is CASRSTGPSYEQYF.

This chain joins TRBV4-1 and TRBJ1-5; TCRdb's D call, TRBD1, is unchecked because there is no DNA. The CDR3 has 20 amino acids. In germline, CDR1 is MGHRA, CDR2 YSYEKL. Here the CDR3 reads CASSQEFPGQAYSGNQPQHF.

This chain joins TRBV4-2 and TRBJ2-5. CDR3 size: 13 residues. Germline CDR1 reads LGHNA; CDR2 reads YNFKEQ. The CDR3 loop is CASSRPDEETQYF.

The chain carries TRBV11-2 and TRBJ2-2; TCRdb outputs TRBD2, but without DNA this stays unchecked. CDR3 length equals 14 residues. Germline-derived CDR1 and CDR2 are SGHAT and FQNNGV. The CDR3: CASTLSGSSGELFF.

The V call is TRBV20-1, the J call TRBJ1-5. This CDR3 is 13 amino acids long. CDR1 DFQATT and CDR2 SNEGSKA come from the germline V gene (reference sequence). The CDR3 loop is CSASQSSNQPQHF.

J is TRBJ2-2 and V is TRBV10-2. Looked up from germline, CDR1 is WSHSY and CDR2 is SAAADI. The CDR3 contains 14 residues. CDR3 amino acids: CASSESYGAGELFF.

This rearrangement joins TRBV6-1 to TRBJ2-1; TCRdb gives TRBD2 as the D gene, but with no DNA this cannot be confirmed. Germline V gene lookup returns CDR1 MNHNS and CDR2 SASEGT. There are 17 residues in the CDR3. CDR3 sequence: CASSEPLAGARSNEQFF.

V is TRBV5-1 and J is TRBJ2-1; TCRdb selects TRBD2, and the lack of DNA leaves this call unchecked. The CDR3 has 19 residues. The germline gives CDR1 SGHRS, CDR2 YFSETQ. CDR3: CASRLTGLAGGRSYNEQFF. The complete variable domain, with remaining parts taken from reference TRBV5-1 and TRBJ2-1, reads KAGVTQTPRYLIKTRGQQVTLSCSPISGHRSVSWYQQTPGQGLQFLFEYFSETQRNKGNFPGRFSGRQFSNSRSEMNVSTLELGDSALYLCASRLTGLAGGRSYNEQFFGPGTRLTVL.

The chain carries TRBV6-5 and TRBJ2-4; without DNA, the TCRdb call of TRBD1 cannot be checked. This CDR3 region has 13 residues. Germline V gene sequence: CDR1 MNHEY, CDR2 SVGAGI. The CDR3 protein is CASKDRGVHIQYF.